This TCR beta chain appears in the sequencing data of a study of cytomegalovirus exposure and HLA in healthy donors. Amplification used 60 Vbeta primers and 13 Jbeta primers. The data were produced by immunoSEQ multiplex PCR, yet TCRdb's version contains in-frame clones alone and is incomplete. The sample holds about 190,000 clones, 83% seen once. The CDR3 runs 14 residues. From germline, CDR1 is MNHEY and CDR2 SVGAGI. V lost 8 bases to trimming and J lost 8 bases, with 18 bases between them. The chain links TRBV6-5 to TRBJ1-4; tentative D call: TRBD1 (5 bases). The clonotype was recovered from a man aged 40-49 years in good health and CMV-seropositive. The sequencing input was PBMCs. The CDR3 here is CASGVWGGREKLFF. In DNA form, the CDR3 reads TGTGCCAGCGGGGTGTGGGGGGGACGGGAAAAACTGTTTTTT.